Listed below are T cell receptor beta chains from one sample, sequenced in a study of tumor-infiltrating lymphocytes in primary liver carcinoma. From the multiplex PCR reads, TCRdb called clonotypes with MiXCR, one entry per CDR3 protein. There are 300,000 to 400,000 distinct CDR3 sequences in the sample; more than 55% occur only once, and approximately 9% lies in the top ten. Sequenced: peripheral blood. The receptor source for this set is a man between 35 and 55 years old with primary liver carcinoma and hepatitis B virus infection. CDR3s include the opening cysteine and the closing phenylalanine or tryptophan. A D gene is named only where the DNA matches it firmly. Part of the rows lack a size; the others show once, few, many or a class for expanded clones.

>TRBJ2-1|TRBV10-3|-|-
CAIGSVRASYNAQFF
TGTGCCATCGGGAGCGTGAGAGCCTCTTACAATGCGCAGTTCTTC
>TRBJ1-4|TRBV5-1|TRBD1|few
CASSWTGANFGTNEKLFF
TGCGCCAGCAGCTGGACAGGGGCCAACTTTGGGACTAATGAAAAACTGTTTTTT
>TRBJ2-3|TRBV6-1|-|-
CASSIGPTDTQYF
TGTGCCAGCAGTATTGGACCGACAGATACGCAGTATTTT
>TRBJ2-3|TRBV6-1|TRBD2|many
CASSEQLANTQYF
TGTGCCAGCAGTGAGCAACTAGCGAATACGCAGTATTTT
>TRBJ1-4|TRBV10-3|-|few
CAISSNREENEKLFF
TGTGCCATCAGTTCGAACAGGGAGGAAAATGAAAAACTGTTTTTT
>TRBJ1-3|TRBV28|TRBD1|-
CASNRGSGNTIYF
TGTGCCAGCAACAGGGGTTCAGGAAACACCATATATTTT
>TRBJ2-5|TRBV29-1|-|once
CSIMGGGRETQYF
TGCAGCATAATGGGGGGGGGGCGGGAGACCCAATACTTC
>TRBJ1-2|TRBV7-9|TRBD1|once
CASGTGGGGYTF
TGTGCCAGCGGCACAGGGGGGGGTGGCTACACCTTC
>TRBJ2-7|TRBV11-2|-|many
CASSRWNSYEQYF
TGTGCCAGCAGCCGTTGGAATTCCTACGAGCAGTACTTC
>TRBJ2-2|TRBV28|TRBD1|-
CASRGDRVITRELFF
TGTGCCAGCAGGGGAGACAGGGTAATCACCCGGGAGCTGTTTTTT
>TRBJ2-6|TRBV11-1|-|-
CASGLGRAGTNVLTF
TGTGCCAGCGGCTTGGGCCGAGCTGGGACCAACGTCCTGACTTTC
>TRBJ1-5|TRBV5-1|-|few
CASSFGGLGQPQHF
TGCGCCAGCAGCTTTGGCGGTTTGGGTCAGCCCCAGCATTTT
>TRBJ2-2|TRBV12-3/TRBV12-4|TRBD2|-
CASSLAGGITGELFF
TGTGCCAGCAGTTTAGCGGGAGGGATCACCGGGGAGCTGTTTTTT
>TRBJ2-7|TRBV11-3|TRBD1|-
CACSLSRGNYEQYF
TGCGCCTGCAGCTTGAGCAGGGGGAACTACGAGCAGTACTTC
>TRBJ2-5|TRBV6-1|-|-
CASNPEGGMVQTQYF
TGTGCCAGCAACCCCGAGGGGGGTATGGTGCAGACCCAGTACTTC
>TRBJ1-1|TRBV18|-|-
CASSPDRNPNTEAFF
TGTGCCAGCTCACCTGACAGGAATCCGAACACTGAAGCTTTCTTT
>TRBJ2-5|TRBV4-1|-|-
CASSQDFNAISETQHF
TGCGCCAGCAGCCAAGATTTTAACGCGATCTCGGAGACCCAGCACTTC
>TRBJ2-1|TRBV5-4|-|-
CASSSPGPYNEQFF
TGTGCTAGCAGCTCCCCGGGACCATACAATGAGCAGTTCTTC
>TRBJ2-7|TRBV7-2|TRBD2|few
CASGLTSGRFGNEQYF
TGTGCCAGCGGCCTGACTAGCGGGAGATTCGGGAACGAGCAGTACTTC
>TRBJ2-3|TRBV29-1|TRBD2|-
CSVVTSGGCTDTQYF
TGCAGCGTTGTGACTAGCGGGGGGTGCACAGATACGCAGTATTTT
>TRBJ2-5|TRBV11-2|-|once
CASSLVVVEETQYF
TGTGCCAGCAGCTTAGTTGTCGTCGAAGAGACCCAGTACTTC
>TRBJ2-5|TRBV5-4|-|-
CASGSIGGQETQYF
TGTGCTAGCGGCTCGATCGGGGGCCAAGAGACCCAGTACTTC
>TRBJ2-7|TRBV29-1|-|many
CSVVSGSYEQYF
TGCAGCGTTGTCAGCGGCTCCTACGAGCAGTACTTC
>TRBJ2-7|TRBV11-2|-|few
CASSLDMVEQYF
TGTGCCAGCAGCTTAGATATGGTCGAGCAGTACTTC
>TRBJ1-2|TRBV10-2|-|few
CASSGLGSLSNYGYTF
TGCGCCAGCAGTGGATTAGGCAGCCTGAGTAACTATGGCTACACCTTC
>TRBJ2-3|TRBV28|TRBD2|once
CASSSLAGGSGTQYF
TGTGCCAGTAGTTCCCTAGCGGGAGGGTCTGGTACGCAGTATTTT
>TRBJ2-5|TRBV5-1|TRBD2|-
CASTLEAGVWETQYF
TGCGCCAGCACCCTGGAGGCGGGAGTATGGGAGACCCAGTACTTC
>TRBJ2-5|TRBV28|TRBD1|-
CASSFIGQGLGETQYF
TGTGCCAGCAGTTTCATCGGACAGGGGCTGGGAGAGACCCAGTACTTC
>TRBJ2-5|TRBV4-2|TRBD2|many
CASSQELAGGQETQYF
TGTGCCAGCAGCCAGGAACTAGCGGGAGGCCAAGAGACCCAGTACTTC
>TRBJ1-1|TRBV10-3|TRBD1|few
CAISEGVWDRSMNTEAFF
TGTGCCATCAGTGAAGGGGTGTGGGACAGGAGTATGAACACTGAAGCTTTCTTT
>TRBJ2-1|TRBV11-2|-|-
CASSLDNEQPF
TGTGCCAGCAGCTTAGATAATGAGCAGCCCTTC
>TRBJ2-3|TRBV5-4|-|once
CVSSSRTSSTYTQYF
TGTGTCAGCAGCTCTAGAACCTCTAGCACATATACGCAGTATTTT
>TRBJ2-7|TRBV29-1|-|many
CSVSRGAEQYF
TGCAGCGTTTCGCGGGGTGCCGAGCAGTACTTC
>TRBJ1-5|TRBV12-3/TRBV12-4|-|few
CASSLGGLEQPQHF
TGTGCCAGCAGTTTGGGGGGGCTCGAACAGCCCCAGCATTTT
>TRBJ2-2|TRBV6-6|TRBD2|-
CASSPLVGLVGPTNTGELFF
TGTGCCAGCAGTCCGCTCGTGGGACTAGTGGGGCCAACGAACACCGGGGAGCTGTTTTTT
>TRBJ1-1|TRBV6-1|-|-
CASKDESLATKAFF
TGTGCCAGCAAGGACGAGTCACTGGCCACTAAAGCTTTCTTT
>TRBJ2-5|TRBV12-3/TRBV12-4|-|-
CASSLDRARSETRYF
TGTGCCAGCAGCCTCGACAGAGCGAGGTCAGAGACCCGGTACTTC
>TRBJ2-6|TRBV4-2|-|once
CASGQERDSGANVLTF
TGTGCCAGCGGCCAAGAACGGGACTCTGGGGCCAACGTCTTGACTTTC
>TRBJ2-1|TRBV12-1|-|-
CASSSFDPGTSRPLRPYNEQFF
TGTGCCAGCAGCTCATTTGACCCAGGGACTAGCAGACCATTACGCCCCTACAATGAGCAGTTCTTC
>TRBJ2-1|TRBV6-1|-|many
CASIRTGYNEQFF
TGTGCCAGCATCCGGACGGGGTACAATGAGCAGTTCTTC
>TRBJ2-7|TRBV28|TRBD1|few
CASKQGGSSYEQYF
TGTGCCAGCAAACAGGGGGGTAGCTCCTACGAGCAGTACTTC
>TRBJ2-1|TRBV28|TRBD1|once
CASSRRTGGFFDEQFF
TGTGCCAGCAGTCGACGGACAGGGGGGTTTTTCGATGAGCAGTTCTTC
>TRBJ2-1|TRBV6-2/TRBV6-3|TRBD2|many
CASSPRLADYNEQFF
TGTGCCAGCAGCCCCAGACTAGCGGATTACAATGAGCAGTTCTTC
>TRBJ2-2|TRBV5-1|TRBD1|few
CASKPTTGDTGELFF
TGCGCCAGCAAACCGACTACAGGGGACACCGGGGAGCTGTTTTTT
>TRBJ1-1|TRBV28|-|-
CALSPPRSGTEAFF
TGTGCCCTCAGCCCCCCAAGGTCGGGTACTGAAGCTTTCTTT
>TRBJ2-7|TRBV6-5|-|many
CASNRAGQPYEQYF
TGTGCCAGCAATCGCGCGGGACAACCCTACGAGCAGTACTTC
>TRBJ1-2|TRBV4-2|TRBD1|-
CASSQGQANYGYTF
TGTGCTAGCAGCCAGGGACAGGCTAACTATGGCTACACCTTC
>TRBJ1-1|TRBV7-2|-|once
CASSLAVGTGTETFF
-
>TRBJ1-1|TRBV29-1|-|many
CSVDPDTEAFF
TGCAGCGTTGATCCGGACACTGAAGCTTTCTTT
>TRBJ2-1|TRBV5-6|TRBD1|-
CASSSIPRDSSNEQFF
TGTGCCAGCAGCTCAATCCCACGGGACAGTAGCAATGAGCAGTTCTTC
>TRBJ1-3|TRBV4-1|TRBD1|-
CASSQRDSGLVGNTIYF
TGCGCCAGCAGCCAAAGGGACAGCGGATTAGTCGGAAACACCATATATTTT
>TRBJ2-5|TRBV29-1|TRBD2|-
CSVGTSWRDTQYF
TGCAGCGTTGGGACTAGCTGGAGAGATACCCAGTACTTC
>TRBJ2-7|TRBV28|-|few
CAIKGTFLYEQYF
TGTGCCATCAAAGGGACATTCCTTTACGAGCAGTACTTC
>TRBJ2-1|TRBV6-2/TRBV6-3|-|-
CASKGKGQRYNEQFF
TGTGCCAGCAAGGGGAAGGGGCAGCGGTACAATGAGCAGTTCTTC